The 2 T cell receptor beta chains presented below share a single source sample, sequenced in a study of T cell responses to AZD1222 COVID-19 vaccine. Profiled with immunoSEQ multiplex PCR; TCRdb holds only in-frame clones, not every one. This table has 100,000 or so clones, roughly 88% appearing once. Sequenced here: peripheral blood, sampled on day 0 of AZD1222 vaccination. These receptor sequences come from an adult in good health.

The chain links TRBV9 to TRBJ2-1; a weak D match, TRBD1 (6 bases). Trimming took 3 bases from V and 1 from J, leaving 11 bases between them. CDR1 and CDR2 from the germline V gene are SGDLS and YYNGEE. The CDR3 is made up of 15 amino acids. DNA of the CDR3: TGTGCCAGCAGCGCCGACAGGAAGTCCTACAATGAGCAGTTCTTC. Translating it yields CASSADRKSYNEQFF.

The V and J genes are TRBV10-3 and TRBJ2-3; no reliable D call. V was cut by 6 bases and J by 4 bases, with 11 bases left in between. The length of the CDR3 is 13 residues. Per germline, CDR1 ENHRY and CDR2 SYGVKD. The CDR3 loop reads CAIRIPSADTQYF. The DNA for the CDR3 is TGTGCCATCAGGATTCCTTCTGCAGATACGCAGTATTTT.